Listed here are 29 T cell receptor beta chains from one sample, sequenced in a study of graft-versus-host responses after intestinal transplantation. No antigen has been assigned to these receptors. The data were produced by immunoSEQ multiplex PCR, yet TCRdb's version contains in-frame clones alone and is incomplete. The table lists 96,000 or so clones, more than 85% of them singletons. Source: unstimulated CD4+ T cells sorted from spleen or lymph node cells, taken before intestinal transplant. These receptors all come from a human donor who received an intestinal transplant.

This chain connects TRBV2 to TRBJ1-5; 8 nucleotides match TRBD1. Looked up from germline, CDR1 is SNHLY and CDR2 is FYNNEI. This CDR3 has 14 residues. V was clipped by 5 bases and J by 7 bases; unmatched bases: 7. In DNA, the CDR3 is TGTGCCAGCAGTATGACAGGGGCTCGCCAGCCCCAGCATTTT. Translated: CASSMTGARQPQHF.

The CDR3 spells CAWSFPWNTEAFF. CDR3 bases: TGTGCCTGGAGTTTTCCGTGGAACACTGAAGCTTTCTTT. The rearrangement uses TRBV30 and TRBJ1-1, with D uncertain. Deletions cut 2 bases from V and 1 base from J, with 8 bases between. CDR3 length equals 13 residues. From germline, CDR1 is GTSNPN and CDR2 SVGIG (reference sequence).

This rearrangement joins TRBV4-3 to TRBJ1-6; 7 positions match TRBD1. The CDR3 has 16 residues. From germline, CDR1 is LGHNA and CDR2 YSLEER. The V gene end was trimmed by 0 bases and the J gene end by 14 bases; junction bases not matched to a gene: 13. CDR3 protein: CASSQDVGTAGFSLHF. The CDR3 DNA reads as TGCGCCAGCAGCCAAGATGTAGGGACAGCGGGTTTTTCCCTCCACTTT.

V and J are TRBV10-3 and TRBJ1-1, with D possibly matching TRBD1 (5 bases). The CDR3 covers 14 residues. Between the trimmed V and J ends, which lost 6 bases and 1 base, there was a span of 12 bases. Germline V CDR1 and CDR2: ENHRY, SYGVKD. The CDR3 region has the DNA TGTGCCATCAGCGATGACAGAACGAACACTGAAGCTTTCTTT. Protein: CAISDDRTNTEAFF.

This chain connects TRBV7-2 to TRBJ2-2, with 9 bases that match TRBD1. The CDR3 consists of 15 residues. The V gene's germline CDR1 is SGHTA and CDR2 FQGNSA. V shed 6 bases and J 1 base; nucleotides not matched to a gene: 3. The DNA of the CDR3 is TGTGCCAGCAGACAGGACAGGGGGAACACCGGGGAGCTGTTTTTT. It is translated as CASRQDRGNTGELFF.

CDR3 nucleotides: TGTGCCAGCAGCTTTTCGACTAACTCCTACAATGAGCAGTTCTTC. It yields the protein CASSFSTNSYNEQFF. V usage is TRBV7-2 and J usage is TRBJ2-1, with D perhaps matching TRBD2 (5 bases). Between the trimmed V and J ends, which lost 3 bases and 0 bases, there was a span of 9 bases. Germline loops: CDR1 SGHTA, CDR2 FQGNSA. The CDR3 spans 15 residues.

The chain employs TRBV25-1 and TRBJ2-7, with 9 bases matching TRBD2. The germline V gene has CDR1 MGHDK and CDR2 SYGVNS. J lost 2 bases, V lost 4 bases, and 9 bases had no gene match. The CDR3 runs to 16 residues. Here the CDR3 reads CASSAASGEVPYEQYF. CDR3 coding DNA: TGTGCCAGCAGTGCCGCTAGCGGGGAGGTCCCCTACGAGCAGTACTTC.

The chain employs TRBV9 and TRBJ2-1, with 13 bases identical to TRBD2. J lost 5 bases, V lost 2 bases, and 7 bases had no gene match. The germline CDR1 and CDR2 sequences are SGDLS and YYNGEE. The CDR3 loop spans 17 amino acids. In nucleotides, the CDR3 is TGTGCCAGCAGCGTCGAACTAGCGGGGGGGGTGAACAATGAGCAGTTCTTC. Translation gives CASSVELAGGVNNEQFF. Full variable domain (remainder filled in from reference TRBV9 and TRBJ2-1): DSGVTQTPKHLITATGQRVTLRCSPRSGDLSVYWYQQSLDQGLQFLIQYYNGEERAKGNILERFSAQQFPDLHSELNLSSLELGDSALYFCASSVELAGGVNNEQFFGPGTRLTVL.

The chain recombines TRBV30 with TRBJ1-6; TRBD1 matches at 9 bases. Germline assignment: CDR1 GTSNPN and CDR2 SVGIG (reference sequence). Losses at the gene ends were 4 bases for V and 8 bases for J; bases not matched to a gene: 3. The CDR3 totals 13 residues. CDR3 in amino acids: CAWTRDRDSPLHF. The DNA of the CDR3 is TGTGCCTGGACCCGGGACAGGGATTCACCCCTCCACTTT.

The rearrangement links TRBV10-3 to TRBJ1-5; a weak D match, TRBD1 (5 bases). With 2 bases removed from V and 2 bases from J, the gap between germline ends came to 7 bases. This CDR3 spans 14 amino acids. Germline V gene sequence: CDR1 ENHRY, CDR2 SYGVKD. The CDR3, as DNA: TGTGCCATCAGTGAGCAGGGTGGCAATCAGCCCCAGCATTTT. Protein: CAISEQGGNQPQHF.

This clone was seen only once. The chain is built from TRBV6-1 and TRBJ1-5; D remains ambiguous. CDR1 MNHNS and CDR2 SASEGT come from the germline V gene. Deletions cut 8 bases from V and 4 bases from J, with 12 bases between. The CDR3 totals 13 residues. The CDR3 sequence: CASGEELNQPQHF. CDR3 DNA: TGTGCCAGCGGCGAGGAATTGAATCAGCCCCAGCATTTT.

The chain joins TRBV7-7 to TRBJ2-5, with TRBD2 matching over 7 bases. The CDR3 has 13 amino acids. V dropped 5 bases and J dropped 10; count of bases not matched to a gene: 10. CDR1 SSHAT and CDR2 FNYEAQ come from the germline V gene (reference sequence). The chain's CDR3 is CASSDTTRGSQYF. The CDR3 region has the DNA TGTGCCAGCAGCGACACGACGCGGGGGAGCCAGTACTTC.

The rearrangement joins TRBV7-2 to TRBJ2-7, with D maybe TRBD1 (6 bases). This CDR3 region has 14 residues. The germline CDR1 and CDR2 sequences are SGHTA and FQGNSA. V dropped 4 bases and J dropped 2 bases, with 12 bases sitting between them. The CDR3 DNA is TGTGCCAGCAGCTATACAGGGCCCCCCTACGAGCAGTACTTC. Translating gives CASSYTGPPYEQYF.

The V gene is TRBV5-1, the J gene TRBJ2-7; D possibly corresponds to TRBD2 (6 bases). V gave up 0 bases and J gave up 0 bases, with 19 bases separating them. CDR1 is SGHRS, CDR2 YFSETQ, per germline. The CDR3 covers 18 residues. CDR3 coding DNA: TGCGCCAGCAGCTTGGACTCGGGAGCGGAGCGAAGCTCCTACGAGCAGTACTTC. Residues: CASSLDSGAERSSYEQYF.

This chain's CDR3 is CASSQILAGAVYEQYF. The CDR3 DNA is TGTGCCAGCAGCCAAATATTAGCGGGGGCGGTCTACGAGCAGTACTTC. This chain joins TRBV7-9 and TRBJ2-7, with 9 nucleotides matching TRBD2. The CDR3 has 16 amino acids. Trimming removed 5 bases from V and 3 bases from J; junction bases left unmatched: 11. Germline CDR1 SEHNR, CDR2 FQNEAQ (reference sequence).

This rearrangement joins TRBV7-2 to TRBJ1-1; possible D gene TRBD1, 5 bases. Germline CDR1 SGHTA, CDR2 FQGNSA. The V gene lost 1 base and the J gene lost 0 bases, with 15 bases spanning the gap. The length of the CDR3 is 17 residues. This CDR3 is CASSLVVGVPLNTEAFF. In DNA form, the CDR3 reads TGTGCCAGCAGCTTAGTCGTAGGGGTACCGTTGAACACTGAAGCTTTCTTT.

The CDR3 sequence: CAWEMGHNYGYTF. In nucleotides, the CDR3 is TGTGCCTGGGAGATGGGACACAACTATGGCTACACCTTC. V and J are TRBV30 and TRBJ1-2, with TRBD1 as a possible D gene (6 bases). Germline loops: CDR1 GTSNPN, CDR2 SVGIG (reference sequence). The V end was cut by 5 bases, the J end by 2 bases, with 12 bases between. The CDR3 runs to 13 residues.

The genes are TRBV5-4 and TRBJ2-1; 8 nucleotides align to TRBD1. CDR1 SGHNT and CDR2 YYREEE come from the germline V gene (reference sequence). J was trimmed by 4 bases and V by 3 bases; bases with no gene match: 3. The CDR3 is 14 residues long. In DNA form, the CDR3 reads TGTGCCAGCAGCTCCGGACAGGGATACAATGAGCAGTTCTTC. Amino acid sequence: CASSSGQGYNEQFF.

The chain links TRBV28 to TRBJ2-7; 7 bases line up with TRBD1. The CDR3 sequence is 15 residues long. The trim removed 6 bases at V and 2 bases at J, leaving 10 bases unmatched. Germline CDR1 and CDR2: MDHEN and SYDVKM. The CDR3 DNA reads as TGTGCCAGCAGCTATCCCGGACAGGCAGCCTACGAGCAGTACTTC. Residues: CASSYPGQAAYEQYF.

This chain links TRBV11-3 with TRBJ2-1; D might be TRBD2 (5 bases). The CDR3 is 17 residues long. Trimming stripped 0 bases from V and 5 bases from J, with 17 bases between. The germline V gene encodes CDR1 SGHNT and CDR2 YENEEA. The CDR3 protein is CASSLDLWTPSHNEQFF. Written as DNA, the CDR3 is TGTGCCAGCAGCTTAGATCTCTGGACTCCTTCTCACAATGAGCAGTTCTTC.

The J gene is TRBJ1-6, the V gene TRBV18, with 7 nucleotides matching TRBD1. Germline CDR1 is KGHSH and CDR2 is LQKENI. The CDR3 covers 16 residues. V lost 3 bases to trimming and J lost 6 bases; unmatched junction nucleotides: 8. The CDR3 nucleotides are TGTGCCAGCTCACCGCGAGACAGGGCTGGTAATTCACCCCTCCACTTT. It translates to CASSPRDRAGNSPLHF.

This sequence joins TRBV18 and TRBJ2-7; possibly TRBD2 for D (5 bases). Germline CDR1 and CDR2: KGHSH and LQKENI. This CDR3 region has 14 residues. V was trimmed by 0 bases and J by 3 bases, leaving 9 bases between them. DNA of the CDR3: TGTGCCAGCTCACCACCGGGCGGGTACTACGAGCAGTACTTC. Translating gives CASSPPGGYYEQYF. Using reference TRBV18 and TRBJ2-7 for the parts outside the CDR3, the full variable domain is NAGVMQNPRHLVRRRGQEARLRCSPMKGHSHVYWYRQLPEEGLKFMVYLQKENIIDESGMPKERFSAEFPKEGPSILRIQQVVRGDSAAYFCASSPPGGYYEQYFGPGTRLTVT.

The rearrangement joins TRBV28 to TRBJ2-7; tentatively, D is TRBD2 (6 bases). This CDR3 has 16 amino acids. V gave up 1 base and J gave up 2 bases, with 15 bases separating them. Germline V gene lookup returns CDR1 MDHEN and CDR2 SYDVKM. The CDR3 DNA sequence: TGTGCCAGCAGTTTATCGCCCGGGACTGGTGCCTACGAGCAGTACTTC. It encodes CASSLSPGTGAYEQYF.

The chain has TRBV30 and TRBJ2-5; 7 positions agree with TRBD2. This CDR3 comprises 13 residues. With V trimmed by 5 bases and J by 5 bases, 8 bases remained unmatched. Germline V gene data show CDR1 as GTSNPN and CDR2 as SVGIG (reference sequence). The chain's CDR3 is CAWALMGGETQYF. The CDR3 nucleotides read TGTGCCTGGGCCTTAATGGGGGGGGAGACCCAGTACTTC.

The J gene is TRBJ1-2, the V gene TRBV30, with D unresolved. Trimming removed 3 bases at V and 7 bases at J, with 12 bases between. The CDR3 consists of 12 residues. From germline, CDR1 is GTSNPN and CDR2 SVGIG (reference sequence). CDR3 sequence: CAWRSPSRGYTF. As DNA, the CDR3 is TGTGCCTGGAGATCTCCGTCTCGTGGCTACACCTTC.

In DNA form, the CDR3 reads TGCGCCAGCAGCTTGGATACGACTAGCGGGAGTTACAATGAGCAGTTCTTC. This codes for CASSLDTTSGSYNEQFF. The chain recombines TRBV5-1 with TRBJ2-1, with 12 bases identical to TRBD2. This CDR3 region has 17 residues. CDR1 is SGHRS and CDR2 is YFSETQ in the germline V gene. With V trimmed by 0 bases and J by 4 bases, 5 bases remained unmatched.

The V call is TRBV2, the J call TRBJ1-5; 12 positions agree with TRBD1. Trimming cost V 2 bases and J 6 bases; bases outside gene matches: 20. Germline-derived CDR1 and CDR2 are SNHLY and FYNNEI. This CDR3 comprises 21 residues. The CDR3 sequence: CASSELFDGLLGQGASQPQHF. In nucleotides, the CDR3 is TGTGCCAGCAGTGAATTGTTCGACGGGCTTTTGGGACAGGGGGCCAGTCAGCCCCAGCATTTT.

The chain carries TRBV9 and TRBJ2-7; 7 positions match TRBD2. After removal of 0 bases from V and 0 bases from J, the junction contained 15 bases not matched to a gene. CDR3 length: 19 residues. Germline V gene lookup returns CDR1 SGDLS and CDR2 YYNGEE. The CDR3 protein is CASSVAASGRHGSSYEQYF. CDR3 coding DNA: TGTGCCAGCAGCGTAGCGGCTAGCGGTCGACATGGTAGCTCCTACGAGCAGTACTTC.

The chain is built from TRBV7-2 and TRBJ2-4; TRBD1 matches 8 bases. Germline V gene data show CDR1 as SGHTA and CDR2 as FQGNSA. The CDR3 runs to 17 residues. The J segment lost 3 bases and the V segment lost 3 bases, leaving 10 bases of the junction unmatched. CDR3 nucleotide sequence: TGTGCCAGCAGCTTCGATGCCCGGGACAGGAGCAAAAACATTCAGTACTTC. Protein: CASSFDARDRSKNIQYF. The whole variable domain, remainder taken from reference TRBV7-2 and TRBJ2-4, is GAGVSQSPSNKVTEKGKDVELRCDPISGHTALYWYRQSLGQGLEFLIYFQGNSAPDKSGLPSDRFSAERTGGSVSTLTIQRTQQEDSAVYLCASSFDARDRSKNIQYFGAGTRLSVL.